The TCR beta chain under discussion was sequenced for a study of blood T cells in healthy people across ages. Study findings and constraints: There was a strong correlation between TCR beta diversity and naive T cell percentage.

For the second PCR, which ran for roughly 7 to 11 cycles, a sample-barcoded 5' primer and a J-beta primer mix were used. The template-switch adaptor was a 5' adaptor with 12 random nucleotides. It tagged each cDNA molecule. TCRdb ran MiXCR on the 5' RACE reads and lists one entry per CDR3 protein. This table has nearly 1 million distinct CDR3 sequences, 51% appearing once. As for this clonotype: Its antigen remains unknown.

This CDR3 is 16 amino acids long. Looked up from germline, CDR1 is MDHEN and CDR2 is SYDVKM. This sequence originates from a woman in her sixties or seventies in good health. The genes are TRBV28 and TRBJ2-7, with TRBD1 as a possible D gene (5 bases). Sequenced: blood. The CDR3 sequence is CASYHRSRVKPYEQYF. The CDR3 DNA sequence: TGTGCAAGTTATCACCGGAGCAGGGTAAAGCCCTACGAGCAGTACTTC.